This TCR beta chain was profiled in a study of shared clonotypes between healthy human individuals (dated by TCRdb to 2018 to 2021). About the investigation overall: A few men and two women, aged 18 to 49 years, made up the cohort. Per donor, three plates each were used for CD4 naive and CD4 memory, two for CD8 naive, and one for CD8 memory. Blood TCR repertoires of roughly 5 healthy adults were deeply sequenced to estimate repertoire size and the extent of clonotype sharing between individuals. Different laboratories and diverse techniques were used to prepare libraries and sequence TCR repertoires, to increase sequencing depth and limit assay-specific biases. Leukapheresis yielded between about 0.94 and 8.9 billion PBMCs per donor. What the authors observed across the whole study: Sharing across a few donors was observed for approximately 5% of naive CD4, over 3% of naive CD8, about 2.3% of memory CD4, and approximately 0.41% of memory CD8 clonotypes. Even with the large sequencing depth, rarefaction of the sorted-subset datasets indicated that sequencing was incomplete. Clonotypes shared by all four sorted-subset donors showed higher generation probabilities than non-shared clonotypes. Sampling was limited to blood, and TCR repertoires in tissue likely differ from TCR repertoires in blood. Naive subsets generally had larger estimated clonotype richness than memory subsets. Pairwise subsampling indicated that sequencing depth was expected to affect the degree of clonotype sharing among donors. Because the study included only a small number of donors, the genetic and exposure-history diversity represented was limited.

As to this clone: Its antigen is currently not known. One base away there is no much larger clone; base qualities are not given.

Measured from the cysteine to the phenylalanine, the CDR3 is 16 residues long. Only the CDR3 DNA stays, 48 bases, in frame from base 1. CDR1 and CDR2 are drawn from the germline V gene: SNHLY, FYNNEI. V was cut back by 1 base and J by 6 bases, leaving a gap of 15 bases between them. Using the deep immunoSEQ assay, multiplex PCR amplified TCR CDR3 regions from genomic DNA. Genomic DNA extracted from each cell subset was distributed evenly over all wells of several immunoSEQ 96-well plates, and each plate served as one replicate. For sorted subsets, each replicate PCR was loaded with roughly 200 ng genomic DNA, equivalent to roughly 30,000 T cell genomes. Purified libraries were quantified with a Qubit 3.0 fluorometer, sized on a Bioanalyzer 2100, and re-quantified with the KAPA Library Quantification kit. A separate single-read 150-cycle Illumina NextSeq 550 flow cell was used to sequence each immunoSEQ 96-well plate. The original pipeline was this. Because the immunoSEQ output included only junctional sequences and no quality scores, the filtering could not be the same as the filtering used for full-length reads. Sequences were annotated with PyIR, a Python wrapper for IgBLAST v1.9, using IMGT germline references to assign V/J genes and CDR3. Reads were filtered out if the reads had weak V/J assignments (E-value above 1e-6), no CDR3, stop codons, out-of-frame junctions, or ambiguous translated residues. V3J clonotypes were defined as sequences sharing the same inferred V gene, J gene, and CDR3 amino acid sequence. Percentage overlap between repertoires was calculated by dividing the number of shared unique clonotypes by the size of the smaller repertoire. RTK rarefaction, the Chao1 estimator, and Recon v2.1 estimates of unobserved clonotypes were used to assess repertoire richness. OLGA was used to compute generation probabilities for all TCRbeta clonotypes that the gDNA method yielded from a handful of donors. TCRdb mirrors the immuneACCESS table, restricted to in-frame sequences. Some clones are absent from its copies; in checked studies, under half trace to an unresolved V gene, and the reason for the others is unknown. V and J calls plus clone size are reproduced from that table; the DNA served to infer D and trimming. A total of a few million clones appear in this sample, almost 96% of them only once. Of the sample, around 0.13% is held by the ten largest clones.

Healthy HIV-negative adults with no recently reported acute infections or vaccinations were included as donors. Every donor was a Caucasian adult living in Nashville, Tennessee, USA. Magnetic negative selection was used to enrich CD4+ T cells, after which naive cells were positively selected on CD45RA and the negative fraction became the memory subset. After blood collection by leukapheresis, PBMCs were isolated using Ficoll-Histopaque density gradient centrifugation and then cryopreserved in the vapor phase of liquid nitrogen. Analytical flow cytometry was used to check the purity and quantity of each magnetically sorted T cell population. Each sorted fraction had its genomic DNA isolated and then quantified by UV absorbance on a Nanodrop 2000c.

The TCR originated in a man aged 18 to 29 in good health. The sample comprised naive CD4+ T cells sorted from blood. The cell subset or site label corresponds to: CD45RA+ positively selected. The receptor chain draws on TRBV2 and TRBJ2-2, with the D gene uncertain. The CDR3 region has the sequence CASSEESPRASGELFF. In nucleotides, the sequence is TGTGCCAGCAGTGAAGAGTCTCCCAGAGCTTCCGGGGAGCTGTTTTTT.